The 27 T cell receptor beta chains reported below all come from one sample, sequenced in a study of T cells in Graves' hyperthyroidism and ophthalmopathy. The CDR3 regions of TCR beta were amplified from RNA transcripts. A first-round RT-PCR of the TCR CDR3 used the HTBI primer set. TCRdb reprocessed the multiplex PCR reads with MiXCR, giving one entry per CDR3 protein. The profile shows some 270,000 distinct CDR3 sequences, 10% to 15% of them singletons. Sequencing input: blood. The receptors shown here come from a woman aged 30 to 39 with Graves' hyperthyroidism that later progressed to Graves' ophthalmopathy.

This clonotype has at least ten counts. The rearrangement joins TRBV7-2 to TRBJ2-7; TRBD2 aligns across 7 bases. CDR1 is SGHTA, CDR2 FQGNSA, per germline. J gave up 5 bases and V 7 bases, and 14 bases lay outside the gene matches. The CDR3 length is 15 residues. CDR3 sequence reads: CASIDLPGLGNEQYF. As DNA, the CDR3 is TGTGCCAGCATTGACCTCCCCGGACTAGGGAACGAGCAGTACTTC.

This clonotype was counted ten times or more. V is TRBV27 and J is TRBJ1-5, with TRBD1 matching 8 bases. V lost 5 bases and J lost 7; bases outside the gene matches: 7. From germline, CDR1 is MNHEY and CDR2 SMNVEV (reference sequence). The CDR3 contains 14 residues. The CDR3 DNA follows: TGTGCCAGCAGTCCCAGGGGGCTCGGACAGCCCCAGCATTTT. Its translation is CASSPRGLGQPQHF.

This clonotype was found many times. The DNA of the CDR3 is TGTGCCAGCAGTTACCGAGGGACGTACGACAATGAGCAGTTCTTC. It yields the protein CASSYRGTYDNEQFF. This sequence joins TRBV28 and TRBJ2-1, with D possibly being TRBD1 or TRBD2 (5 bases each). CDR3 size: 15 residues. CDR1 and CDR2 from the germline V gene are MDHEN and SYDVKM. Trimming took off 4 bases at V and 5 bases at J, with 15 bases between the two ends.

This clonotype was detected many times. This chain connects TRBV7-9 to TRBJ1-1, with D hard to call. Germline V gene data show CDR1 as SEHNR and CDR2 as FQNEAQ (reference sequence). V gave up 5 bases and J gave up 2 bases, with 15 bases separating them. CDR3 length equals 15 residues. The CDR3 bases are TGTGCCAGCAGCCTCCAAGGGCAGGTTAACACTGAAGCTTTCTTT. It is translated as CASSLQGQVNTEAFF.

This clonotype was recorded a few times. This chain joins TRBV7-6 and TRBJ1-6; TRBD1 is a possible D gene (5 bases). The germline gives CDR1 SGHVS, CDR2 FNYEAQ. This CDR3 is built from 14 residues. Trimming stripped 4 bases from V and 12 bases from J, with 16 bases between. The CDR3 loop reads CASSSPPGGIPLHF. The CDR3 nucleotides read TGTGCCAGCAGCTCCCCCCCGGGGGGGATACCCCTCCACTTT.

This clonotype was counted at least ten times. The rearrangement joins TRBV7-9 to TRBJ2-7; 7 bases map to TRBD1. Germline CDR1 reads SEHNR; CDR2 reads FQNEAQ (reference sequence). The ends lost 5 bases at V and 6 bases at J; junction bases unmatched: 16. The CDR3 runs to 16 residues. CDR3 sequence: CASSADRELLPFEQYF. CDR3 nucleotides: TGTGCCAGCAGCGCCGACAGGGAACTCCTCCCGTTCGAGCAGTACTTC.

This clonotype has a handful of counts. V usage is TRBV7-9 and J usage is TRBJ2-5; TRBD2 matches 10 bases. Germline lookup yields CDR1 SEHNR and CDR2 FQNEAQ (reference sequence). The CDR3 is 17 amino acids. Trimming took 4 bases from V and 0 from J; bases not matched to a gene: 8. In DNA form, the CDR3 reads TGTGCCAGCAGCTCACTAGCGGGGATCCAGTACCAAGAGACCCAGTACTTC. The encoded protein is CASSSLAGIQYQETQYF.

There are many counts of this clonotype. The chain joins TRBV7-9 to TRBJ1-4; D not certain. There are 14 residues in the CDR3. Germline V gene lookup returns CDR1 SEHNR and CDR2 FQNEAQ (reference sequence). Trimming removed 6 bases at V and 5 bases at J, with 13 bases between. CDR3 in amino acids: CASSLRVTNEKLFF. The DNA of the CDR3 is TGTGCCAGCAGTTTAAGGGTGACAAATGAAAAACTGTTTTTT.

This clonotype was observed many times. The chain carries TRBV5-6 and TRBJ2-7, with a possible D match to TRBD2 (6 bases). This CDR3 contains 15 residues. CDR1 SGHDT and CDR2 YYEEEE come from the germline V gene. Trimming left V 3 bases short and J 3 bases short, with 16 bases between. This chain's CDR3 is CASSWRDSGGYEQYF. In DNA, the CDR3 is TGTGCCAGCAGCTGGAGGGACTCCGGCGGCTACGAGCAGTACTTC.

The CDR3 region is CASSHGTGGSYEQYF. CDR3 bases: TGTGCCAGCAGCCACGGGACAGGGGGCTCCTACGAGCAGTACTTC. J is TRBJ2-7 and V is TRBV6-1; the match to TRBD1 covers 11 bases. The CDR3 consists of 15 residues. Germline assignment: CDR1 MNHNS and CDR2 SASEGT. Trimming cost V 6 bases and J 0 bases; bases outside gene matches: 4.

In its sample, this clonotype was seen many times. The rearrangement uses TRBV11-2 and TRBJ2-3; no reliable D call. CDR1 and CDR2 from the germline V gene are SGHAT and FQNNGV. The CDR3 loop spans 15 amino acids. The ends were cut back, 3 bases at V and 2 bases at J, with 12 bases in the middle. The CDR3 DNA is TGTGCCAGCAGCTTTACACGGCCCCCCACAGATACGCAGTATTTT. Protein sequence: CASSFTRPPTDTQYF.

There are many counts of this clonotype. The chain employs TRBV27 and TRBJ1-1; D remains unclear. The CDR3 consists of 14 residues. V dropped 4 bases and J dropped 2 bases, with 11 bases sitting between them. Germline V gives CDR1 MNHEY, CDR2 SMNVEV (reference sequence). The CDR3 reads CASSWRGSNTEAFF. CDR3 bases: TGTGCCAGCAGTTGGCGAGGGTCCAACACTGAAGCTTTCTTT.

This sequence joins TRBV4-3 and TRBJ1-2; D may be TRBD1 (5 bases). This CDR3 spans 15 amino acids. The V end was cut by 0 bases, the J end by 0 bases, with 8 bases between. Per the germline V gene, CDR1 is LGHNA and CDR2 is YSLEER. CDR3 in amino acids: CASSQDRTTNYGYTF. As DNA, the CDR3 is TGCGCCAGCAGCCAAGATCGGACAACTAACTATGGCTACACCTTC.

This clonotype showed up many times. The chain uses TRBV27 and TRBJ2-7; 8 bases are a match to TRBD1. CDR3 length: 15 residues. Looked up from germline, CDR1 is MNHEY and CDR2 is SMNVEV (reference sequence). V shed 5 bases, J shed 4 bases, and the junction held 10 bases outside the gene matches. In DNA form, the CDR3 reads TGTGCCAGCAGTGAGGAACACAGGGGGTGGTACGAGCAGTACTTC. Its translation is CASSEEHRGWYEQYF.

Many counts were recorded for this clonotype. The genes are TRBV12-3 or TRBV12-4 and TRBJ2-5; 9 bases are a match to TRBD2. This CDR3 contains 15 residues. Losses at the gene ends were 5 bases for V and 5 bases for J; bases not matched to a gene: 9. CDR3 in DNA: TGTGCCAGCAGTCCCGACAGGGCGGGAGGGGAGACCCAGTACTTC. This gives the protein CASSPDRAGGETQYF.

This clonotype was seen ten or more times. J is TRBJ2-7 and V is TRBV5-1, with 10 bases matching TRBD2. This CDR3 is 17 amino acids long. Trimming at V came to 3 bases and at J to 2 bases, leaving 11 bases not matched to a gene. In germline, CDR1 is SGHRS, CDR2 YFSETQ. CDR3 sequence reads: CASSWTYSSGSPYEQYF. The CDR3 DNA sequence: TGCGCCAGCAGCTGGACTTACTCTAGCGGGAGTCCCTACGAGCAGTACTTC. The entire variable domain, with the rest obtained from reference TRBV5-1 and TRBJ2-7, is as follows: KAGVTQTPRYLIKTRGQQVTLSCSPISGHRSVSWYQQTPGQGLQFLFEYFSETQRNKGNFPGRFSGRQFSNSRSEMNVSTLELGDSALYLCASSWTYSSGSPYEQYFGPGTRLTVT.

This clonotype was counted many times. The chain combines TRBV7-2 with TRBJ2-7; D gene unclear. Trimming pared 2 bases from V and 3 bases from J, leaving 8 bases between. Per germline, CDR1 SGHTA and CDR2 FQGNSA. The CDR3 totals 13 residues. CDR3: CASSLYPRYEQYF. The CDR3 nucleotides read TGTGCCAGCAGCTTATATCCCCGCTACGAGCAGTACTTC.

At least ten counts were recorded for this clonotype. The V call is TRBV6-2 or TRBV6-3, the J call TRBJ2-2; 11 bases are shared with TRBD2. Germline CDR1 reads MNHEY; CDR2 reads SVGEGT. V shed 6 bases and J 1 base; nucleotides not matched to a gene: 4. This CDR3 has 16 amino acids. The CDR3 sequence: CASRVGTSGNTGELFF. As DNA, the CDR3 is TGTGCCAGCAGGGTTGGGACTAGCGGGAACACCGGGGAGCTGTTTTTT.

This clonotype has just a few counts. The chain links TRBV11-3 to TRBJ2-7, with a weak D call TRBD2 (5 bases). The CDR3 is made up of 15 amino acids. Trimming pared 5 bases from V and 0 bases from J, leaving 14 bases between. Germline CDR1 and CDR2: SGHNT and YENEEA. The CDR3 nucleotides read TGTGCCAGCAGCCGTTTCGTTGGGAGCTCCTACGAGCAGTACTTC. Translation gives CASSRFVGSSYEQYF.

This clonotype was counted at least ten times. V usage is TRBV28 and J usage is TRBJ2-7; D might be TRBD2 (6 bases). Germline V CDR1 and CDR2: MDHEN, SYDVKM. This CDR3 is 13 amino acids long. The V gene lost 6 bases and the J gene lost 6 bases, with 15 bases spanning the gap. Written as DNA, the CDR3 is TGTGCCAGCAGGGGGACTCTACTTGGCGAGCAGTACTTC. Its translation: CASRGTLLGEQYF. Combining the CDR3 with reference TRBV28 and TRBJ2-7 gives the whole variable domain DVKVTQSSRYLVKRTGEKVFLECVQDMDHENMFWYRQDPGLGLRLIYFSYDVKMKEKGDIPEGYSVSREKKERFSLILESASTNQTSMYLCASRGTLLGEQYFGPGTRLTVT.

This clonotype was counted at least ten times. Here the CDR3 reads CASSSLDRSYGYTF. The DNA of the CDR3 is TGTGCCAGCAGCTCGTTGGACAGGTCCTATGGCTACACCTTC. The chain couples TRBV7-9 to TRBJ1-2, with 7 bases fitting TRBD1. Germline loops: CDR1 SEHNR, CDR2 FQNEAQ (reference sequence). The CDR3 extends over 14 amino acids. J was trimmed by 4 bases and V by 4 bases; bases with no gene match: 6. Supplemented by reference TRBV7-9 and TRBJ1-2, the full variable domain reads DTGVSQNPRHKITKRGQNVTFRCDPISEHNRLYWYRQTLGQGPEFLTYFQNEAQLEKSRLLSDRFSAERPKGSFSTLEIQRTEQGDSAMYLCASSSLDRSYGYTFGSGTRLTVV.

This sequence joins TRBV5-6 and TRBJ2-2; D is uncertain. V lost 7 bases to trimming and J lost 3 bases, with 10 bases between them. The CDR3 is 13 amino acids. Germline loops: CDR1 SGHDT, CDR2 YYEEEE. The CDR3 DNA sequence: TGTGCCAGCCCGAATTCGTACACCGGGGAGCTGTTTTTT. This codes for CASPNSYTGELFF.

This clonotype was counted at least ten times. CDR3 coding DNA: TGTGCCAGCAGTTTATGGGGGAGTGATTCACCCCTCCACTTT. Translated, it gives CASSLWGSDSPLHF. V and J are TRBV12-3 or TRBV12-4 and TRBJ1-6; tentatively, D is TRBD1 (5 bases). This CDR3 is built from 14 residues. Between the trimmed V and J ends, which lost 2 bases and 8 bases, there was a span of 10 bases.

This clonotype was detected ten times or more. This chain connects TRBV6-1 to TRBJ2-3; D remains ambiguous. There are 16 residues in the CDR3. Germline V gene lookup returns CDR1 MNHNS and CDR2 SASEGT. The V and J ends lost 5 bases and 2 bases respectively, with 17 bases between them. Here the CDR3 DNA reads TGTGCCAGCAGTTACTATGGCGGCGGTAACACAGATACGCAGTATTTT. This codes for CASSYYGGGNTDTQYF.

The genes are TRBV7-8 and TRBJ1-5; D is ambiguous. Trimming shortened V by 1 base and J by 0 bases, and 13 bases separated the two germline ends. The CDR3 totals 17 residues. Germline V lookup: CDR1 SGHVS, CDR2 FQNEAQ. The CDR3 here is CASSLEADIYSNQPQHF. The CDR3 region has the DNA TGTGCCAGCAGCTTAGAGGCTGACATTTATAGCAATCAGCCCCAGCATTTT.

This clonotype showed up many times. The rearrangement uses TRBV7-6 and TRBJ2-7; no clear D. Trimming took off 5 bases at V and 5 bases at J, with 13 bases between the two ends. The CDR3 is made up of 13 amino acids. Per germline, CDR1 SGHVS and CDR2 FNYEAQ. CDR3 protein: CASSPNPSDEQYF. Here the CDR3 DNA reads TGTGCCAGCAGCCCTAACCCCAGCGACGAGCAGTACTTC. The entire variable domain, with the rest obtained from reference TRBV7-6 and TRBJ2-7, is as follows: GAGVSQSPRYKVTKRGQDVALRCDPISGHVSLYWYRQALGQGPEFLTYFNYEAQQDKSGLPNDRFSAERPEGSISTLTIQRTEQRDSAMYRCASSPNPSDEQYFGPGTRLTVT.

Ten or more counts support this clonotype. This CDR3 is CASTLAQGVANQPQHF. The CDR3 DNA is TGTGCCAGCACCCTGGCGCAGGGGGTAGCGAATCAGCCCCAGCATTTT. The gene calls are TRBV28 and TRBJ1-5, with TRBD1 matching over 7 bases. Germline assignment: CDR1 MDHEN and CDR2 SYDVKM. The CDR3 runs 16 residues. With V trimmed by 7 bases and J by 4 bases, 13 bases remained unmatched.